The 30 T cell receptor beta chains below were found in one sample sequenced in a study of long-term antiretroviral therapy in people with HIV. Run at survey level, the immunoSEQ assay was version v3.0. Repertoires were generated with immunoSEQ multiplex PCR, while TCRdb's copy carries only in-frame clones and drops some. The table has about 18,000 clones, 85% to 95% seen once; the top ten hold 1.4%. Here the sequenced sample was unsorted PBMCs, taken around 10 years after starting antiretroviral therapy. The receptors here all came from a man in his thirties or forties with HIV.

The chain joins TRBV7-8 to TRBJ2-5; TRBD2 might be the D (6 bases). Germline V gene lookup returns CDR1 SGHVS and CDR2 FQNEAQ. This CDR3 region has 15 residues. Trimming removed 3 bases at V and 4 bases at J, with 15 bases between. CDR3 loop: CASSFGNGGAETQYF. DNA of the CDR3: TGTGCCAGCAGCTTTGGCAACGGGGGTGCAGAGACCCAGTACTTC. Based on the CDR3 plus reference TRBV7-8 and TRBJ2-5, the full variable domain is GAGVSQSPRYKVAKRGQDVALRCDPISGHVSLFWYQQALGQGPEFLTYFQNEAQLDKSGLPSDRFFAERPEGSVSTLKIQRTQQEDSAVYLCASSFGNGGAETQYFGPGTRLLVL.

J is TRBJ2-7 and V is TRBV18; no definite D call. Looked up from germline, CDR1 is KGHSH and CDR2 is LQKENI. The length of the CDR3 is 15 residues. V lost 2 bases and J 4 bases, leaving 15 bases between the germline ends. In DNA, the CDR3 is TGTGCCAGCTCACCAGACCAGGTCCGTTTTTACGAGCAGTACTTC. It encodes CASSPDQVRFYEQYF. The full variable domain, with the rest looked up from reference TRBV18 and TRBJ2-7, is NAGVMQNPRHLVRRRGQEARLRCSPMKGHSHVYWYRQLPEEGLKFMVYLQKENIIDESGMPKERFSAEFPKEGPSILRIQQVVRGDSAAYFCASSPDQVRFYEQYFGPGTRLTVT.

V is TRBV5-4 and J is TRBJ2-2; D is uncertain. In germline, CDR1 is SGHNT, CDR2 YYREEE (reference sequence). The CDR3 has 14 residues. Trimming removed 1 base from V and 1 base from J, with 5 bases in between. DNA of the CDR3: TGTGCCAGCAGCTTGACGCAGAACACCGGGGAGCTGTTTTTT. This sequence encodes CASSLTQNTGELFF.

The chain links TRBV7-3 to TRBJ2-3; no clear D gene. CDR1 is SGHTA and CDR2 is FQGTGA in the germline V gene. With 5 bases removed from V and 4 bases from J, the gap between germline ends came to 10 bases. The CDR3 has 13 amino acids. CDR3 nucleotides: TGTGCCAGCAGCCGGGCAGTGGCAGATACGCAGTATTTT. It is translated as CASSRAVADTQYF.

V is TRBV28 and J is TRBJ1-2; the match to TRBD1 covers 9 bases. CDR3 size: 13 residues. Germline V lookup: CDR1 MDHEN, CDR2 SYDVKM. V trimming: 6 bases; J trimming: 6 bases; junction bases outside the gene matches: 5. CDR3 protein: CASRRTGANGYTF. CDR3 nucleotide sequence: TGTGCCAGCAGACGGACAGGGGCGAATGGCTACACCTTC.

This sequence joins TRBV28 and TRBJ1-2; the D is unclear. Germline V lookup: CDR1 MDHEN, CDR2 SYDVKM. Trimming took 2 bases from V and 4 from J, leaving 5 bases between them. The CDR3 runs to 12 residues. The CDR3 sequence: CASSLQPYGYTF. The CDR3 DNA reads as TGTGCCAGCAGTTTACAGCCCTATGGCTACACCTTC.

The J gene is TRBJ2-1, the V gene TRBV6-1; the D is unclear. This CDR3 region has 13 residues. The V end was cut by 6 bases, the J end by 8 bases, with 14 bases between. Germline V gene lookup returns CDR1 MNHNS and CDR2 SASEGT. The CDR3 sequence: CASSREASHEQFF. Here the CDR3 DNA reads TGTGCCAGCAGCCGAGAGGCTAGTCATGAGCAGTTCTTC.

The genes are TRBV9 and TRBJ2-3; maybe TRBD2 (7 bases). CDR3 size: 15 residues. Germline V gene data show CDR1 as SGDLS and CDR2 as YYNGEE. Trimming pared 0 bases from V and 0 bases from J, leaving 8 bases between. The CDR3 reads CASSVEGGSTDTQYF. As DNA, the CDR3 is TGTGCCAGCAGCGTAGAGGGGGGGAGCACAGATACGCAGTATTTT.

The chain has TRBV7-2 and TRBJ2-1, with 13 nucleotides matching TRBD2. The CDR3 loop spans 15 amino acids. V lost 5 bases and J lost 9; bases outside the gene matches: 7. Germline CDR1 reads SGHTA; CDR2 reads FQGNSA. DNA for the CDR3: TGTGCCAGCAGCCTAACTAGCGGGGGGGGATTTGAGCAGTTCTTC. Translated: CASSLTSGGGFEQFF.

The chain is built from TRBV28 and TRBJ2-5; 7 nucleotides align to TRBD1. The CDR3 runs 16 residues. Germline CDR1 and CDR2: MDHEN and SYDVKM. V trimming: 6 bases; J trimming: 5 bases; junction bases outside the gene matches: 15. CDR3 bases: TGTGCCAGCAGCCCACCGGGACAGCGTCCCTCGGAGACCCAGTACTTC. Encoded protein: CASSPPGQRPSETQYF.

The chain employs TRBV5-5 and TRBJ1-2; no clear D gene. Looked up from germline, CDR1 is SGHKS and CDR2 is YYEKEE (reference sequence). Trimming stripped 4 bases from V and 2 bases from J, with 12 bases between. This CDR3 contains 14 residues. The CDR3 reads CASSRDTGNYGYTF. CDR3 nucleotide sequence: TGTGCCAGCAGCCGCGACACGGGGAACTATGGCTACACCTTC.

The CDR3 coding sequence is TGCGCCAGCAGTGATGGGGACTATGGCTACACCTTC. This codes for CASSDGDYGYTF. The chain employs TRBV10-1 and TRBJ1-2; no firm D call. Germline V gene lookup returns CDR1 WNHNN and CDR2 SYGVQD (reference sequence). The length of the CDR3 is 12 residues. V was shortened by 3 bases and J by 3 bases, with 5 bases between the two germline ends.

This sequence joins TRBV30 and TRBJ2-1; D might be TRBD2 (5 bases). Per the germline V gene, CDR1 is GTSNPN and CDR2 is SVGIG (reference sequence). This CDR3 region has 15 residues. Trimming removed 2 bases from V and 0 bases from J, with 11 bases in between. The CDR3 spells CAWSTAGDSYNEQFF. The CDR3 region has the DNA TGTGCCTGGAGTACGGCCGGGGACTCCTACAATGAGCAGTTCTTC.

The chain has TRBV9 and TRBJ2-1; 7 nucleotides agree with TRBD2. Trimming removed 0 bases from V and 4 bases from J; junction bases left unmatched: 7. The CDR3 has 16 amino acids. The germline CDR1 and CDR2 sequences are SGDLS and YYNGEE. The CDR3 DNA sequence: TGTGCCAGCAGCGTAGACCCGAGCGGGGTATACAATGAGCAGTTCTTC. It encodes CASSVDPSGVYNEQFF.

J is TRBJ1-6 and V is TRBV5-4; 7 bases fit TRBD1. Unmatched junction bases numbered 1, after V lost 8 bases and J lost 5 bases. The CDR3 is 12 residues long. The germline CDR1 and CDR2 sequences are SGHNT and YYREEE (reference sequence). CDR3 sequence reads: CASGQDNSPLHF. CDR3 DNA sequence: TGTGCCAGTGGACAGGATAATTCACCCCTCCACTTT.

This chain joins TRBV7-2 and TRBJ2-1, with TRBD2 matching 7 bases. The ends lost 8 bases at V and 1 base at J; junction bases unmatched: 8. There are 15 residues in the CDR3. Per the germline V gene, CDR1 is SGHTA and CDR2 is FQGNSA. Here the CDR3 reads CASSREGLSYNEQFF. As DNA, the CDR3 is TGTGCCAGCTCCAGGGAGGGGTTATCCTACAATGAGCAGTTCTTC. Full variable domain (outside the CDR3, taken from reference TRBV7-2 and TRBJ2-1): GAGVSQSPSNKVTEKGKDVELRCDPISGHTALYWYRQSLGQGLEFLIYFQGNSAPDKSGLPSDRFSAERTGGSVSTLTIQRTQQEDSAVYLCASSREGLSYNEQFFGPGTRLTVL.

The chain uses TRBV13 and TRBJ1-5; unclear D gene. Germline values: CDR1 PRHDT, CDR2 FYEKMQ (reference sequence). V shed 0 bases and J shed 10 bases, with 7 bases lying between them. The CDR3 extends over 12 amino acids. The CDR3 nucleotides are TGTGCCAGCAGCTTAGGGGCCGGACCCCAGCATTTT. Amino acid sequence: CASSLGAGPQHF.

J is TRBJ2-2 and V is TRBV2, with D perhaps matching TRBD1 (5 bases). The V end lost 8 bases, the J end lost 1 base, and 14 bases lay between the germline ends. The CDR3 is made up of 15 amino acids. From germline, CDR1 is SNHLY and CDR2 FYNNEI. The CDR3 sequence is CASRPGRVNTGELFF. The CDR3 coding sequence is TGTGCCAGCCGCCCAGGCAGGGTGAACACCGGGGAGCTGTTTTTT. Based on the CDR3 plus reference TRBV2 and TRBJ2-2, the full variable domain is EPEVTQTPSHQVTQMGQEVILRCVPISNHLYFYWYRQILGQKVEFLVSFYNNEISEKSEIFDDQFSVERPDGSNFTLKIRSTKLEDSAMYFCASRPGRVNTGELFFGEGSRLTVL.

CDR3 region: CASSQDRGQGTLFEKLFF. In nucleotides, the CDR3 is TGTGCCAGCAGCCAAGATAGAGGACAGGGTACCCTCTTCGAAAAACTGTTTTTT. The chain links TRBV4-2 to TRBJ1-4, with TRBD1 identical over 8 bases. Germline loops: CDR1 LGHNA, CDR2 YNFKEQ. The CDR3 is 18 amino acids. With V trimmed by 0 bases and J by 8 bases, 14 bases remained unmatched.

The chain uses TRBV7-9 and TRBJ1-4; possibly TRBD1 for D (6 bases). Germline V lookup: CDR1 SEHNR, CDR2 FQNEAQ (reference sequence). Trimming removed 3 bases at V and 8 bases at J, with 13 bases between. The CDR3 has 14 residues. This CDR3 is CASSLRGLEEKLFF. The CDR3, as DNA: TGTGCCAGCAGCTTGCGGGGGCTGGAGGAAAAACTGTTTTTT.

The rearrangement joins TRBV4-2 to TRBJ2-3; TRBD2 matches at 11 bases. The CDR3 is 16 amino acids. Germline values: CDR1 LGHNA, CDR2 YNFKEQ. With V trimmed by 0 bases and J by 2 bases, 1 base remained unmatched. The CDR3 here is CASSQDSGGATDTQYF. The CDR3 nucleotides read TGTGCCAGCAGCCAAGATAGCGGGGGGGCCACAGATACGCAGTATTTT.

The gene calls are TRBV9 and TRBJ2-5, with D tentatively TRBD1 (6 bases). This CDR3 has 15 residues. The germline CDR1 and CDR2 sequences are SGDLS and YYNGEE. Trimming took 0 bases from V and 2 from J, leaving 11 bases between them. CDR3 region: CASSVGWGRQETQYF. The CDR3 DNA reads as TGTGCCAGCAGCGTAGGGTGGGGGCGGCAAGAGACCCAGTACTTC.

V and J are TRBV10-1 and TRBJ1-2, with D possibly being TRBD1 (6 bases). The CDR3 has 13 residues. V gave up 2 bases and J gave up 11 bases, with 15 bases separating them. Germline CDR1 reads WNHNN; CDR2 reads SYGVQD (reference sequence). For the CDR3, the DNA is TGCGCCAGCAGTGAGGTTCCGGGGGCCGGGTACACCTTC. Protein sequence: CASSEVPGAGYTF.

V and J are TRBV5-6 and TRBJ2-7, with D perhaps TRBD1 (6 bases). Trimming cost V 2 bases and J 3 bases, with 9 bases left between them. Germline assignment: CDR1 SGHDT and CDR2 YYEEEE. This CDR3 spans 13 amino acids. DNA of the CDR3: TGTGCCAGCAGCTTCGGACAGAGCTACGAGCAGTACGTC. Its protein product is CASSFGQSYEQYV.

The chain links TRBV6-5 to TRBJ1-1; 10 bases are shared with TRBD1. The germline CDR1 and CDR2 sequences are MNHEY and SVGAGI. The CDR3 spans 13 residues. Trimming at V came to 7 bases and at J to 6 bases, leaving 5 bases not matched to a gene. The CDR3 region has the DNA TGTGCCAGCAACCGACAGGGGGCGTCTGAAGCTTTCTTT. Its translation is CASNRQGASEAFF.

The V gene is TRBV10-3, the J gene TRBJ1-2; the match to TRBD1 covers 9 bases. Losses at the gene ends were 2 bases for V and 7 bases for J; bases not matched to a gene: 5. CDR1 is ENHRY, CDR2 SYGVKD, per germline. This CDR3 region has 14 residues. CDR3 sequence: CAISEPDRGGGYTF. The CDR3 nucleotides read TGTGCCATCAGTGAGCCGGACAGGGGAGGTGGCTACACCTTC.

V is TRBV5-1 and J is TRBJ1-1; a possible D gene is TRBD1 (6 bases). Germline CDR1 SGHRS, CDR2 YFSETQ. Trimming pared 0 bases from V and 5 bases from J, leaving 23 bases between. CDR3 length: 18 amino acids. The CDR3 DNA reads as TGCGCCAGCAGCTTGGGGGGGGGCCTCACCCTGCGTAGTACTGAAGCTTTCTTT. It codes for CASSLGGGLTLRSTEAFF.

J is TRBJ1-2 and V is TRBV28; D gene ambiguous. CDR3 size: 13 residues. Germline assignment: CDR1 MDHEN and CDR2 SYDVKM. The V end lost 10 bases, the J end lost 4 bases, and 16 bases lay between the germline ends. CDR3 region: CATQSGGVYGYTF. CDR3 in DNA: TGTGCCACTCAAAGCGGTGGTGTCTATGGCTACACCTTC.

The CDR3 protein is CASSEVAGGQGGELFF. The CDR3 nucleotides read TGTGCCAGCAGTGAAGTAGCCGGGGGGCAAGGCGGGGAGCTGTTTTTT. The rearrangement joins TRBV2 to TRBJ2-2; TRBD2 is a possible D gene (7 bases). The CDR3 is 16 residues long. V lost 1 base and J lost 7, with 16 bases in between. CDR1 is SNHLY and CDR2 is FYNNEI in the germline V gene.

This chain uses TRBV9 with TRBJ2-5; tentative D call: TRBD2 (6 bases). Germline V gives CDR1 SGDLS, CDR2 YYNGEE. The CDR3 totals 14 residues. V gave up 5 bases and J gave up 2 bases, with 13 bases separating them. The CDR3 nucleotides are TGTGCCAGCAGTCTGATGGGGGGTCAAGAGACCCAGTACTTC. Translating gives CASSLMGGQETQYF.